Listed here are 21 T cell receptor beta chains from one sample, sequenced in a study of shared clonotypes between healthy human individuals. Some clones are missing from TCRdb's copy, which holds only in-frame ones; the method was immunoSEQ multiplex PCR. The sample gives over 95,000 clones, roughly 50% of which show up once; more than 12% is in the top ten. The sequencing sample was made of PBMCs. Every receptor here comes from a woman in her forties in good health. Some clones in this sample may be carry-over from other donors' samples.

J is TRBJ1-4 and V is TRBV5-1, with 12 bases matching TRBD1. Germline CDR1 reads SGHRS; CDR2 reads YFSETQ. This CDR3 has 16 residues. Unmatched junction bases numbered 8, after V lost 4 bases and J lost 7 bases. In DNA form, the CDR3 reads TGCGCCAGCAGCATCGGGGACAGGGGGCGAATTGAAAAACTGTTTTTT. Its protein product is CASSIGDRGRIEKLFF.

Details on this clone: This may stem from a read error, because a much larger clone lies one nucleotide away. The identical CDR3 is also encoded by other nucleotide sequences in the sample. The chain carries TRBV5-1 and TRBJ1-1; perhaps TRBD1 as D (6 bases). The germline V gene encodes CDR1 SGHRS and CDR2 YFSETQ. The CDR3 is 13 amino acids. The CDR3 bases are TGCGCCAGCAGCCGACAGGAGAACACTGAGGCTTTCTTT. Translation gives CASSRQENTEAFF.

A remark on this clone: Since a much larger clone is just one base distant, this may be a read error. This chain joins TRBV27 and TRBJ2-5; D call uncertain. Germline-derived CDR1 and CDR2 are MNHEY and SMNVEV (reference sequence). This CDR3 comprises 13 residues. The CDR3: CACSPRYQETQYF. CDR3 sequence (DNA): TGTGCCTGCAGTCCCAGATACCAAGAGACCCAGTACTTC.

This clone was seen more than once but under ten times. V usage is TRBV27 and J usage is TRBJ2-1, with 10 positions matching TRBD2. The V gene's germline CDR1 is MNHEY and CDR2 SMNVEV (reference sequence). Trimming removed 6 bases from V and 2 bases from J; junction bases left unmatched: 7. The CDR3 totals 16 residues. For the CDR3, the DNA is TGTGCCAGCAGCGCAATAGCGGGAGGCCCCTACAATGAGCAGTTCTTC. It yields the protein CASSAIAGGPYNEQFF.

A note on this clone: Sequence at one end of the junction differs from germline and may be a read error. The genes are TRBV27 and TRBJ2-7; 11 bases match TRBD1. Germline assignment: CDR1 MNHEY and CDR2 SMNVEV (reference sequence). The CDR3 runs to 17 residues. The CDR3 bases are TGTGCCAGTAGTTTAAGATTTTGGGGACAGGGGGCCTACGAGCAGTACTTC. It is translated as CASSLRFWGQGAYEQYF.

The V call is TRBV18, the J call TRBJ1-5, with 7 nucleotides matching TRBD1. Germline loops: CDR1 KGHSH, CDR2 LQKENI. The length of the CDR3 is 14 residues. V lost 6 bases to trimming and J lost 6 bases; unmatched junction nucleotides: 8. The CDR3 nucleotides are TGTGCCAGCTCCTCGACAGGGTTGGGTCAGCCCCAGCATTTT. Its protein product is CASSSTGLGQPQHF.

CDR3 protein: CASNFPSRTNYGYTF. The CDR3 nucleotides are TGTGCCAGCAATTTTCCGTCCAGGACTAACTATGGCTACACCTTC. This chain connects TRBV28 to TRBJ1-2, with D uncertain. From germline, CDR1 is MDHEN and CDR2 SYDVKM. V was clipped by 7 bases and J by 0 bases, with 15 bases between them. CDR3 length equals 15 residues.

This clone was seen just once. Written as DNA, the CDR3 is TGTGCCAGCAGTGGAAGGGTCTGGCAACAGCCCCAGCATTTT. Translated, it gives CASSGRVWQQPQHF. The chain recombines TRBV6-1 with TRBJ1-5; no reliable D call. The germline gives CDR1 MNHNS, CDR2 SASEGT. This CDR3 has 14 amino acids. Trimming took 4 bases from V and 7 from J, leaving 14 bases between them.

As to this clone: This could be a read error, since a much larger clone is one nucleotide away. The chain couples TRBV29-1 to TRBJ1-5, with 8 bases matching TRBD1. The CDR3 is 13 amino acids. From germline, CDR1 is SQVTM and CDR2 ANQGSEA. The ends lost 6 bases at V and 2 bases at J; junction bases unmatched: 3. DNA of the CDR3: TGCAGCGTCCAGACAGGGGGCAATCAGCCCCAGCATTTT. Translating gives CSVQTGGNQPQHF.

The chain recombines TRBV5-1 with TRBJ1-6; D is possibly TRBD1 (6 bases). Deletions cut 4 bases from V and 7 bases from J, with 15 bases between. Germline V gene sequence: CDR1 SGHRS, CDR2 YFSETQ. CDR3 length: 15 residues. The CDR3 bases are TGCGCCAGCAGCGGGACGACAGGATCCAATTCACCCCTCCACTTT. Its translation is CASSGTTGSNSPLHF.

In its sample, this clone was seen a few times. The gene calls are TRBV6-5 and TRBJ2-3, with D possibly matching TRBD2 (6 bases). Trimming removed 11 bases from V and 5 bases from J, with 11 bases in between. Germline assignment: CDR1 MNHEY and CDR2 SVGAGI. The CDR3 contains 11 residues. The CDR3 loop is CACGAGDTQYF. CDR3 nucleotide sequence: TGTGCCTGCGGAGCGGGAGATACGCAGTATTTT.

This clone was recorded at least ten times. This CDR3 is also generated by other DNA sequences in the sample. The chain combines TRBV18 with TRBJ2-7; 7 bases match TRBD1. Trimming at V came to 4 bases and at J to 1 base, leaving 1 base not matched to a gene. CDR1 is KGHSH and CDR2 is LQKENI in the germline V gene. The CDR3 extends over 13 amino acids. The CDR3 loop reads CASSQGASYEQYF. DNA of the CDR3: TGTGCCAGCTCACAGGGGGCTTCCTACGAGCAGTACTTC.

The chain uses TRBV7-2 and TRBJ1-2; D possibly corresponds to TRBD1 (5 bases). V was shortened by 3 bases and J by 2 bases, with 13 bases between the two germline ends. This CDR3 region has 15 residues. Germline CDR1 is SGHTA and CDR2 is FQGNSA. The CDR3: CASSFTGTANYGYTF. CDR3 coding DNA: TGTGCCAGCAGCTTCACCGGGACCGCAAACTATGGCTACACCTTC.

The chain carries TRBV30 and TRBJ1-2; D gene uncertain. The CDR3 totals 12 residues. Germline V CDR1 and CDR2: GTSNPN, SVGIG (reference sequence). With 5 bases removed from V and 7 bases from J, the gap between germline ends came to 14 bases. The chain's CDR3 is CAWVSGSGGYTF. The CDR3 nucleotides are TGTGCCTGGGTCAGCGGGTCTGGTGGCTACACCTTC. Drawing the rest from reference TRBV30 and TRBJ1-2, the complete variable domain is SQTIHQWPATLVQPVGSPLSLECTVEGTSNPNLYWYRQAAGRGLQLLFYSVGIGQISSEVPQNLSASRPQDRQFILSSKKLLLSDSGFYLCAWVSGSGGYTFGSGTRLTVV.

The V call is TRBV5-6, the J call TRBJ2-3; tentatively, D is TRBD2 (5 bases). Trimming shortened V by 6 bases and J by 5 bases, and 13 bases separated the two germline ends. Per germline, CDR1 SGHDT and CDR2 YYEEEE. The CDR3 is 13 amino acids. CDR3: CASTFRGKDTQYF. The CDR3 bases are TGTGCCAGCACCTTCCGGGGTAAAGATACGCAGTATTTT.

The J gene is TRBJ1-5, the V gene TRBV6-5, with TRBD1 matching 7 bases. This CDR3 contains 15 residues. Germline V lookup: CDR1 MNHEY, CDR2 SVGAGI. Germline trimming cut 6 bases from V and 7 bases from J; bases unmatched to any gene: 12. The CDR3 loop is CASRIPGQRSQPQHF. The CDR3 DNA reads as TGTGCCAGCAGGATACCGGGACAGAGATCGCAGCCCCAGCATTTT.

The J gene is TRBJ2-7, the V gene TRBV29-1; no firm D call. The CDR3 is made up of 10 amino acids. Germline V gives CDR1 SQVTM, CDR2 ANQGSEA. Between the trimmed V and J ends, which lost 4 bases and 4 bases, there was a span of 5 bases. CDR3: CSVGRYEQYF. CDR3 in DNA: TGCAGCGTTGGCCGATACGAGCAGTACTTC.

As concerns this clone: Different DNA sequences within this sample yield the same CDR3. V is TRBV6-1 and J is TRBJ1-2; TRBD1 is a possible D gene (5 bases). The germline V gene encodes CDR1 MNHNS and CDR2 SASEGT. The CDR3 covers 14 residues. V dropped 10 bases and J dropped 6 bases, with 21 bases sitting between them. The CDR3 sequence is CATISTGQRDGYTF. The CDR3 DNA reads as TGTGCCACCATTTCGACGGGGCAGCGAGATGGCTACACCTTC.

Only a few counts were recorded for this clone. This chain links TRBV29-1 with TRBJ2-3, with 7 bases identical to TRBD2. This CDR3 has 14 amino acids. From germline, CDR1 is SQVTM and CDR2 ANQGSEA. V shed 8 bases and J 3 bases; nucleotides not matched to a gene: 11. DNA of the CDR3: TGCAGCTCCGAGGTAGCGGGTCAAACAGATACGCAGTATTTT. This encodes CSSEVAGQTDTQYF.

To note about this clone: A much larger clone lies a single base off, so this may be a read error. The V and J genes are TRBV6-1 and TRBJ1-5, with TRBD1 as a possible D gene (6 bases). In germline, CDR1 is MNHNS, CDR2 SASEGT. CDR3 length: 14 amino acids. CDR3: CASSEGGGNQPQHF. CDR3 nucleotide sequence: TGTGCCAGCAGCGAAGGGGGGGGCAATCAGCCCCAGCATTTT.

This chain links TRBV30 with TRBJ2-1, with D possibly TRBD2 on 5 matching bases. The V end was cut by 0 bases, the J end by 10 bases, with 13 bases between. CDR3 size: 13 residues. CDR1 GTSNPN and CDR2 SVGIG come from the germline V gene (reference sequence). CDR3 region: CAWSVRTGIEQFF. The CDR3 DNA sequence: TGTGCCTGGAGTGTACGGACCGGGATAGAGCAGTTCTTC.